This entry is about one T cell receptor (beta chain). As yet, its antigen is unknown. The sample originates from a study of cytomegalovirus exposure and HLA in healthy donors. Broader study findings: Information on immune exposure was restricted to one variable (CMV serostatus). Sequencing likely caused a cluster of highly shared sequence variants.

The PCR made use of 60 Vbeta and 13 Jbeta primers. This table comes from immunoSEQ multiplex PCR, and its TCRdb copy is limited to in-frame clones, with some not included. The sample has some 130,000 clones, roughly four fifths seen once; the top ten hold around 2%. Germline V gives CDR1 MNHEY, CDR2 SMNVEV (reference sequence). The CDR3 runs to 13 residues. The J segment lost 5 bases and the V segment lost 8 bases, leaving 5 bases of the junction unmatched. The rearrangement joins TRBV27 to TRBJ2-5, with TRBD2 identical over 10 bases. The sequenced sample consisted of PBMCs. The TCR comes from a young man in good health and CMV-seronegative. CDR3 sequence: CASEREGLETQYF. CDR3 DNA: TGTGCCAGCGAGCGGGAGGGCCTTGAGACCCAGTACTTC.